The T cell receptor (beta chain) described here comes from a study of human T cells and chemical hapten exposure. As to time point: patch test 3, about 24 weeks after DPC sensitization. Treatment meaning: therapeutic diphenylcyclopropenone sensitization with weekly scalp DPC. Those who donated were patients with alopecia, 18 to 70 years of age, and suitable for DPC. Study-wide findings and caveats: The presence of alopecia in the donors means their immune response may differ from healthy people's.

V was pared by 3 bases and J by 3 bases, with 5 bases of the junction left unmatched. The CDR3 runs to 15 residues. Germline loops: CDR1 LNHNV, CDR2 YYDKDF (reference sequence). Turning to this clonotype: Its antigen is unknown.

Original methodology: TCRs per sample had a median of approximately 88,000 and ranged from 23,224 to 690,600. MiXCR was run by TCRdb on the RACE reads, yielding one entry per CDR3 protein. V and J calls and clone size were set by TCRdb, not the authors. This sample has over 55,000 distinct CDR3 sequences; more than 9.5% occur once, and the top ten carry roughly 1.5%. Material: whole blood, obtained in connection with sensitization to the hapten diphenylcyclopropenone (DPC). This TCR was recovered from a woman aged 50 to 60 with alopecia areata. Some clones in this sample may be carry-over from other donors' samples. This sequence joins TRBV15 and TRBJ2-1; TRBD1 matches at 7 bases. Written as DNA, the CDR3 is TGTGCCACCAGCAGGGGGACAGAGAGCTACAATGAGCAGTTCTTC. Its translation: CATSRGTESYNEQFF.